This entry features one TCR beta chain sequence. The data derive from a study of cytomegalovirus exposure and HLA in healthy donors. The assay was immunoSEQ multiplex PCR, and TCRdb's table has in-frame clones only and misses some. Seen here are more than 140,000 clones, roughly 91% observed once, and the top ten hold around 3.4%. V lost 5 bases and J lost 5, with 6 bases in between. From germline, CDR1 is SQVTM and CDR2 ANQGSEA. The CDR3 contains 10 residues. Sequencing was carried out using PBMCs. This rearrangement joins TRBV29-1 to TRBJ2-5; D remains ambiguous. The TCR sequence derives from a woman younger than 35 in good health and CMV-seropositive. The CDR3 sequence: CSVFRETQYF. CDR3 nucleotide sequence: TGCAGCGTTTTCCGGGAGACCCAGTACTTC. The full variable domain, in which reference TRBV29-1 and TRBJ2-5 provide the parts outside the CDR3, is SAVISQKPSRDICQRGTSLTIQCQVDSQVTMMFWYRQQPGQSLTLIATANQGSEATYESGFVIDKFPISRPNLTFSTLTVSNMSPEDSSIYLCSVFRETQYFGPGTRLLVL.